In its sample, the clone carrying this TCR beta chain was seen once. What it recognizes is unknown. This sample is part of a study of CD8 T cell repertoires and HIV-1 epitope variants. Regarding the study as a whole: Nine TCR beta clonotypes were antigen-specific, six apparently recognizing autologous or escape variants.

This CDR3 has 16 residues. V was clipped by 0 bases and J by 6 bases; unmatched bases: 7. Germline assignment: CDR1 LNHNV and CDR2 YYDKDF (reference sequence). Libraries were prepared by immunoSEQ multiplex PCR; TCRdb keeps only in-frame clonotypes and omits some of them. The sample includes about 95,000 clones, around 75% seen only once; the top ten take 20% to 30%. This TCR was sampled from a male donor with HIV. Sequencing was carried out using uncultured baseline CD8+ T cells from peripheral blood mononuclear cells (PBMCs). The chain recombines TRBV15 with TRBJ2-2; 7 nucleotides align to TRBD2. The DNA for the CDR3 is TGTGCCACCAGCAGAGACCTGGCAGGGAGGGCCGGGGAGCTGTTTTTT. Translating gives CATSRDLAGRAGELFF.